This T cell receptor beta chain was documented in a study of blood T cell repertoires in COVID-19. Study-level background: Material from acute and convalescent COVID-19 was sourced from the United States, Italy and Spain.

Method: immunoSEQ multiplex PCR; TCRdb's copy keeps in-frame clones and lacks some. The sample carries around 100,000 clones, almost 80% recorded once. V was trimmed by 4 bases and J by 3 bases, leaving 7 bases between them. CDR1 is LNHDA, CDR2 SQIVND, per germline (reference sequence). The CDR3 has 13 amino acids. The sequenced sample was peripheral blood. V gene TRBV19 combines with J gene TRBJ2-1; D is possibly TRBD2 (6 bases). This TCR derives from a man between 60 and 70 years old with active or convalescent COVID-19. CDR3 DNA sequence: TGTGCCAGTAGTAGGGACTTCTACAATGAGCAGTTCTTC. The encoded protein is CASSRDFYNEQFF.